This TCR beta chain is from a study of vaccination and CD4 T cells after COVID-19. Study at large: Collection of post-COVID samples occurred a median around 94 days after diagnosis, spanning a range of 35 to 161. For post-vaccine samples, collection took place a median about 70 days after dose two, ranging from 14 to 241.

From germline, CDR1 is SGHVS and CDR2 FQNEAQ. After removal of 5 bases from V and 0 bases from J, the junction contained 7 bases not matched to a gene. This CDR3 is built from 16 residues. Cultured CD4+ T cells had their DNA profiled by the Oncomine TCR Beta short-read assay. One entry per CDR3 protein, called by TCRdb with MiXCR from the PCR reads. This sample yields roughly 20,000 distinct CDR3 sequences, of which 45% to 60% are seen a single time; roughly 8% belongs to the top ten. Treatment described: approximately 11-day PBMC culture with coronavirus spike peptide pools or control peptides (ViraFEST assay). Comments on this clonotype: Its cognate antigen is unknown.

Study-wide results and caveats: Vaccine-specific clones in convalescent patients were spike mono-reactive in 304 of 307 cases.

The clonotype originates from a human donor who had recovered from COVID-19. Specimen: CD4+ T cells from blood, cultured in vitro. The chain is built from TRBV7-8 and TRBJ1-1, with 9 bases lining up with TRBD1. This CDR3 reads CASSPPGQGMNTEAFF. The DNA of the CDR3 is TGTGCCAGCAGCCCGCCGGGACAGGGAATGAACACTGAAGCTTTCTTT.